These 28 T cell receptor beta chains were sequenced from one sample in a study of OX40 agonist ivuxolimab in advanced cancers. Using immunoSEQ multiplex PCR, the repertoire was profiled, and TCRdb retains in-frame clones only, with some absent. The sample records tens of thousands of clones, around 80% being singletons. The sequenced sample was CD4+ or CD8+ T cells sorted from blood, obtained in a trial of the OX40 agonist ivuxolimab. These receptor sequences come from an adult with an advanced solid tumor such as melanoma, head and neck, liver or kidney cancer.

This chain connects TRBV11-1 to TRBJ2-3; D may be TRBD1 (5 bases). Trimming shortened V by 5 bases and J by 6 bases, and 12 bases separated the two germline ends. The CDR3 totals 13 residues. The germline gives CDR1 SGHAT, CDR2 FQDESV (reference sequence). The CDR3 here is CASSTGYGDTQYF. The CDR3 nucleotides are TGTGCCAGCAGCACAGGATACGGCGATACGCAGTATTTT.

This sequence joins TRBV30 and TRBJ2-2; D is unclear. V lost 1 base and J lost 0, with 3 bases in between. The CDR3 has 13 amino acids. Germline assignment: CDR1 GTSNPN and CDR2 SVGIG (reference sequence). The CDR3 region is CAWSGTNTGELFF. The DNA for the CDR3 is TGTGCCTGGAGTGGTACGAACACCGGGGAGCTGTTTTTT.

V and J are TRBV7-9 and TRBJ2-3; the D gene is possibly TRBD1 (6 bases). CDR3 length: 15 amino acids. The germline V gene encodes CDR1 SEHNR and CDR2 FQNEAQ (reference sequence). V dropped 0 bases and J dropped 1 base, with 8 bases sitting between them. The CDR3 spells CASSLANRGTDTQYF. The CDR3 bases are TGTGCCAGCAGCTTAGCTAACAGGGGCACAGATACGCAGTATTTT.

The rearrangement uses TRBV7-8 and TRBJ2-7; D is undetermined. Trimming pared 3 bases from V and 4 bases from J, leaving 10 bases between. Germline CDR1 and CDR2: SGHVS and FQNEAQ. CDR3 length: 13 residues. The CDR3 loop reads CASSLAIRYEQYF. DNA for the CDR3: TGTGCCAGCAGCTTGGCTATTAGGTACGAGCAGTACTTC.

The CDR3 coding sequence is TGTGCCAGCAGAACAAGACTAGTTCTTGAGCAGTTCTTC. This translates into CASRTRLVLEQFF. The gene calls are TRBV28 and TRBJ2-1, with D maybe TRBD2 (6 bases). In germline, CDR1 is MDHEN, CDR2 SYDVKM. This CDR3 comprises 13 residues. V was pared by 6 bases and J by 9 bases, with 15 bases between.

J is TRBJ1-4 and V is TRBV7-9, with TRBD1 identical over 8 bases. V trimming: 5 bases; J trimming: 5 bases; junction bases outside the gene matches: 7. The germline CDR1 and CDR2 sequences are SEHNR and FQNEAQ (reference sequence). The CDR3 loop spans 15 amino acids. In nucleotides, the CDR3 is TGTGCCAGCAGCCCCCGGACAGGGCAAAATGAAAAACTGTTTTTT. This codes for CASSPRTGQNEKLFF. The complete variable domain, with remaining parts taken from reference TRBV7-9 and TRBJ1-4, reads DTGVSQNPRHKITKRGQNVTFRCDPISEHNRLYWYRQTLGQGPEFLTYFQNEAQLEKSRLLSDRFSAERPKGSFSTLEIQRTEQGDSAMYLCASSPRTGQNEKLFFGSGTQLSVL.

The rearrangement joins TRBV30 to TRBJ2-5; 8 bases match TRBD2. This CDR3 region has 16 residues. Germline lookup yields CDR1 GTSNPN and CDR2 SVGIG (reference sequence). The V segment lost 1 base and the J segment 11 bases; nucleotides outside the gene matches: 18. The CDR3 DNA is TGTGCCTGGAGTGGGCGGGATGCGGGGGGTTCGGGGGAGCAGTACTTC. This gives the protein CAWSGRDAGGSGEQYF.

The rearrangement links TRBV28 to TRBJ2-1; 12 nucleotides agree with TRBD1. Per the germline V gene, CDR1 is MDHEN and CDR2 is SYDVKM. This CDR3 comprises 20 residues. The J segment lost 0 bases and the V segment lost 6 bases, leaving 15 bases of the junction unmatched. The CDR3 bases are TGTGCCAGCAGAACAGCCCGGGACAGGGGGCTCGGGAGCTCCTACAATGAGCAGTTCTTC. Its translation: CASRTARDRGLGSSYNEQFF.

V gene TRBV27 combines with J gene TRBJ2-2; 9 bases line up with TRBD1. V was pared by 6 bases and J by 7 bases, with 0 bases of the junction left unmatched. The V gene's germline CDR1 is MNHEY and CDR2 SMNVEV (reference sequence). CDR3 length: 12 residues. This CDR3 is CASRTGGGELFF. The DNA for the CDR3 is TGTGCCAGCAGGACAGGGGGCGGGGAGCTGTTTTTT.

A few counts support this clone. The chain couples TRBV19 to TRBJ2-3; D call uncertain. The CDR3 sequence is 13 residues long. Germline loops: CDR1 LNHDA, CDR2 SQIVND (reference sequence). V was cut by 5 bases and J by 3 bases, with 9 bases left in between. CDR3 bases: TGTGCCAGTAGTCCCCCCGAAACAGATACGCAGTATTTT. Amino acid sequence: CASSPPETDTQYF.

The V and J genes are TRBV25-1 and TRBJ2-1, with 10 bases fitting TRBD1. Germline CDR1 reads MGHDK; CDR2 reads SYGVNS. The V segment lost 2 bases and the J segment 12 bases; nucleotides outside the gene matches: 4. There are 13 residues in the CDR3. CDR3 bases: TGTGCCAGCAGTGAAGCGGGACAGGGGACGCAGTTCTTC. Its translation: CASSEAGQGTQFF.

The chain employs TRBV19 and TRBJ2-7, with 8 bases identical to TRBD1. This CDR3 region has 15 residues. V shed 1 base and J 3 bases; nucleotides not matched to a gene: 5. Germline CDR1 is LNHDA and CDR2 is SQIVND (reference sequence). CDR3 sequence reads: CASSIATGGLYEQYF. The CDR3 coding sequence is TGTGCCAGTAGTATAGCAACAGGGGGTCTCTACGAGCAGTACTTC.

CDR3 residues: CASSLSSGAHSPLHF. The CDR3 DNA follows: TGTGCCAGCAGTTTATCGTCAGGGGCGCATTCACCCCTCCACTTT. The chain combines TRBV28 with TRBJ1-6; a weak D match, TRBD1 (6 bases). The CDR3 runs 15 residues. Trimming shortened V by 1 base and J by 8 bases, and 12 bases separated the two germline ends. Per the germline V gene, CDR1 is MDHEN and CDR2 is SYDVKM.

This clone was seen a few times. The chain combines TRBV7-8 with TRBJ1-5, with 7 positions matching TRBD1. There are 16 residues in the CDR3. CDR1 is SGHVS, CDR2 FQNEAQ, per germline. The V gene end was trimmed by 1 base and the J gene end by 2 bases; junction bases not matched to a gene: 5. CDR3 sequence (DNA): TGTGCCAGCAGCTTAGACCGGGACAGTCGCAATCAGCCCCAGCATTTT. Amino acids: CASSLDRDSRNQPQHF.

The chain carries TRBV5-1 and TRBJ1-2; D might be TRBD1 (6 bases). From germline, CDR1 is SGHRS and CDR2 YFSETQ. V shed 0 bases and J shed 2 bases, with 8 bases lying between them. CDR3 size: 14 residues. The CDR3 loop is CASSLVGQNYGYTF. The CDR3 nucleotides read TGCGCCAGCAGCTTGGTCGGACAGAACTATGGCTACACCTTC.

The genes are TRBV10-3 and TRBJ2-7, with D possibly matching TRBD1 (6 bases). The CDR3 covers 13 residues. V was cut by 4 bases and J by 9 bases, with 16 bases left in between. Germline V gives CDR1 ENHRY, CDR2 SYGVKD. For the CDR3, the DNA is TGTGCCATCAGTGTGTCCGGACAGCTGGGGCAGTACTTC. Translated, it gives CAISVSGQLGQYF.

In this sample, this clone turned up once. The rearrangement uses TRBV15 and TRBJ1-2; D is possibly TRBD1 (6 bases). Germline values: CDR1 LNHNV, CDR2 YYDKDF (reference sequence). V dropped 4 bases and J dropped 6 bases, with 15 bases sitting between them. The CDR3 loop spans 14 amino acids. CDR3 bases: TGTGCCACCAGCACACCGGACAGTTTGGATGGCTACACCTTC. This encodes CATSTPDSLDGYTF.

The genes are TRBV7-9 and TRBJ2-4; TRBD1 matches at 10 bases. Germline assignment: CDR1 SEHNR and CDR2 FQNEAQ (reference sequence). V lost 5 bases, J lost 5 bases, and 3 bases stayed unmatched. The CDR3 runs to 14 residues. The DNA of the CDR3 is TGTGCCAGCAGCCGGGGGACAGGGGAAAACATTCAGTACTTC. This encodes CASSRGTGENIQYF. Full variable domain (missing parts from reference TRBV7-9 and TRBJ2-4): DTGVSQNPRHKITKRGQNVTFRCDPISEHNRLYWYRQTLGQGPEFLTYFQNEAQLEKSRLLSDRFSAERPKGSFSTLEIQRTEQGDSAMYLCASSRGTGENIQYFGAGTRLSVL.

The chain links TRBV19 to TRBJ2-1, with TRBD2 matching over 9 bases. This CDR3 is 15 amino acids long. Losses at the gene ends were 3 bases for V and 3 bases for J; bases not matched to a gene: 3. The germline V gene encodes CDR1 LNHDA and CDR2 SQIVND (reference sequence). Here the CDR3 DNA reads TGTGCCAGTAGTATCAGACTAGCGGACTACAATGAGCAGTTCTTC. Its protein product is CASSIRLADYNEQFF.

A few counts support this clone. The chain uses TRBV19 and TRBJ1-1; D may be TRBD1 (6 bases). CDR3 length: 13 residues. Trimming removed 3 bases from V and 7 bases from J, with 12 bases in between. Germline values: CDR1 LNHDA, CDR2 SQIVND (reference sequence). The CDR3 region is CASSIQGGGEAFF. DNA for the CDR3: TGTGCCAGTAGTATCCAAGGGGGTGGTGAAGCTTTCTTT.

The V gene is TRBV19, the J gene TRBJ2-7; TRBD1 is a possible D gene (5 bases). The germline V gene encodes CDR1 LNHDA and CDR2 SQIVND (reference sequence). Deletions cut 2 bases from V and 5 bases from J, with 13 bases between. This CDR3 has 14 amino acids. CDR3 nucleotides: TGTGCCAGTAGTATATTCCAGGGCGCTAACGAGCAGTACTTC. It is translated as CASSIFQGANEQYF.

This clone turned up a few times. The chain joins TRBV2 to TRBJ1-2, with D perhaps TRBD1 (6 bases). The V end lost 6 bases, the J end lost 5 bases, and 16 bases lay between the germline ends. CDR1 is SNHLY, CDR2 FYNNEI, per germline. The CDR3 extends over 14 amino acids. The CDR3 spells CASRGHVVGYGYTF. DNA for the CDR3: TGTGCCAGCAGGGGACACGTCGTTGGATATGGCTACACCTTC.

The rearrangement uses TRBV19 and TRBJ2-5, with D perhaps TRBD1 or TRBD2 (5 bases each). Per the germline V gene, CDR1 is LNHDA and CDR2 is SQIVND (reference sequence). V shed 10 bases and J shed 5 bases, with 20 bases lying between them. This CDR3 spans 14 amino acids. Here the CDR3 DNA reads TGTGCCACCGCTGTGAGGGGTAAAGTGGAGACCCAGTACTTC. Residues: CATAVRGKVETQYF.

The chain links TRBV11-2 to TRBJ2-6, with TRBD1 matching over 8 bases. From germline, CDR1 is SGHAT and CDR2 FQNNGV. V was pared by 3 bases and J by 1 base, with 5 bases of the junction left unmatched. The CDR3 loop spans 17 amino acids. The CDR3 coding sequence is TGTGCCAGCAGCTTCATGCAGGGGGCGTCTGGGGCCAACGTCCTGACTTTC. Amino acid sequence: CASSFMQGASGANVLTF.

This chain connects TRBV11-3 to TRBJ2-1; D gene ambiguous. The CDR3 runs 15 residues. CDR1 SGHNT and CDR2 YENEEA come from the germline V gene. V was clipped by 0 bases and J by 8 bases, with 14 bases between them. As DNA, the CDR3 is TGTGCCAGCAGCTTAGATTCTAGTAGGAGTCATGAGCAGTTCTTC. Translated: CASSLDSSRSHEQFF.

The chain uses TRBV4-3 and TRBJ2-3; 9 bases fit TRBD1. The CDR3 spans 14 residues. The trim removed 2 bases at V and 6 bases at J, leaving 3 bases unmatched. The germline CDR1 and CDR2 sequences are LGHNA and YSLEER. CDR3 coding DNA: TGCGCCAGCAGCCAAAACAGGGGGCTCGATACGCAGTATTTT. This encodes CASSQNRGLDTQYF.

This chain connects TRBV6-5 to TRBJ2-5; 7 nucleotides align to TRBD1. Germline CDR1 MNHEY, CDR2 SVGAGI. V was pared by 5 bases and J by 0 bases, with 6 bases of the junction left unmatched. The CDR3 extends over 15 amino acids. CDR3 amino acids: CASSPPGTDQETQYF. The DNA for the CDR3 is TGTGCCAGCAGTCCCCCCGGGACAGACCAAGAGACCCAGTACTTC.

The rearrangement joins TRBV28 to TRBJ2-7, with 8 bases identical to TRBD2. The V gene's germline CDR1 is MDHEN and CDR2 SYDVKM. There are 13 residues in the CDR3. The junction had 6 bases not matched to a gene; V was cut back by 6 bases and J by 5 bases. This CDR3 is CASRSSGSNEQYF. CDR3 DNA: TGTGCCAGCAGATCAAGCGGGAGCAACGAGCAGTACTTC.